The 18 T cell receptor beta chains below come from one sample, sequenced in a study of shared clonotypes between healthy human individuals. Here immunoSEQ multiplex PCR was the method, and the copy in TCRdb shows in-frame clones only, minus some. The sample records hundreds of thousands of clones, just over 75% being singletons. Sequencing was done on a sample of PBMCs. Receptors were obtained from a woman aged 40 to 49 in good health. Some clones in this sample may be carry-over from other donors' samples.

The chain carries TRBV4-2 and TRBJ2-5; D possibly uses TRBD1 or TRBD2 (5 bases each). Trimming took 0 bases from V and 5 from J, leaving 13 bases between them. Germline-derived CDR1 and CDR2 are LGHNA and YNFKEQ. The CDR3 spans 15 residues. The CDR3 reads CASSQDQGPGETQYF. The DNA for the CDR3 is TGTGCCAGCAGCCAAGATCAGGGTCCGGGGGAGACCCAGTACTTC.

This rearrangement joins TRBV5-1 to TRBJ2-1, with TRBD2 matching over 13 bases. This CDR3 contains 15 residues. Germline V gene lookup returns CDR1 SGHRS and CDR2 YFSETQ. The trim removed 4 bases at V and 7 bases at J, leaving 5 bases unmatched. The CDR3 is CASSPTSGRRNEQFF. CDR3 coding DNA: TGCGCCAGCAGCCCGACTAGCGGGAGGCGAAATGAGCAGTTCTTC.

This clone was counted only a few times. The chain links TRBV27 to TRBJ2-1; 7 nucleotides agree with TRBD1. The V and J ends lost 6 bases and 8 bases, in that order; junction bases with no gene match: 7. This CDR3 comprises 13 residues. The germline V gene has CDR1 MNHEY and CDR2 SMNVEV (reference sequence). The CDR3 DNA sequence: TGTGCCAGCAGCCGGAAAACAGGGGATGAGCAGTTCTTC. It is translated as CASSRKTGDEQFF.

The rearrangement joins TRBV4-1 to TRBJ2-5; 9 bases fit TRBD1. CDR1 is MGHRA, CDR2 YSYEKL, per germline. The CDR3 runs 14 residues. J was trimmed by 2 bases and V by 8 bases; bases with no gene match: 6. The CDR3, as DNA: TGCGCCAGCGGAAGAGGACAGGGGCAAGAGACCCAGTACTTC. Translating it yields CASGRGQGQETQYF.

The rearrangement links TRBV7-9 to TRBJ1-2, with D possibly being TRBD1 (6 bases). This CDR3 spans 15 amino acids. Trimming shortened V by 5 bases and J by 7 bases, and 20 bases separated the two germline ends. The germline gives CDR1 SEHNR, CDR2 FQNEAQ (reference sequence). CDR3 in DNA: TGTGCCAGCAGCGATCTACCTGGGGGCCGCCGTGGCTACACCTTC. This translates into CASSDLPGGRRGYTF. Variable domain in full (rest from reference TRBV7-9 and TRBJ1-2): DTGVSQNPRHKITKRGQNVTFRCDPISEHNRLYWYRQTLGQGPEFLTYFQNEAQLEKSRLLSDRFSAERPKGSFSTLEIQRTEQGDSAMYLCASSDLPGGRRGYTFGSGTRLTVV.

The V gene is TRBV19, the J gene TRBJ1-5, with 12 bases fitting TRBD1. The CDR3 length is 15 residues. V shed 6 bases and J 6 bases; nucleotides not matched to a gene: 6. The germline gives CDR1 LNHDA, CDR2 SQIVND (reference sequence). The CDR3 DNA follows: TGTGCCAGTAGACCCGGGACAGGGGGCTCTCAGCCCCAGCATTTT. It encodes CASRPGTGGSQPQHF.

This chain links TRBV7-3 with TRBJ2-3, with D tentatively TRBD2 (6 bases). V was pared by 0 bases and J by 0 bases, with 10 bases between. The CDR3 runs to 16 residues. In germline, CDR1 is SGHTA, CDR2 FQGTGA. As DNA, the CDR3 is TGTGCCAGCAGCTTAACTTCGGGAGCTAGCACAGATACGCAGTATTTT. Translation gives CASSLTSGASTDTQYF.

The chain combines TRBV5-1 with TRBJ2-1, with 10 bases matching TRBD2. The germline V gene encodes CDR1 SGHRS and CDR2 YFSETQ. The length of the CDR3 is 16 residues. V shed 2 bases and J 3 bases; nucleotides not matched to a gene: 5. CDR3 amino acids: CASSLELAGNYNEQFF. The DNA for the CDR3 is TGCGCCAGCAGCTTAGAACTAGCGGGGAACTACAATGAGCAGTTCTTC.

The rearrangement joins TRBV28 to TRBJ2-7; D is undetermined. V lost 2 bases to trimming and J lost 5 bases, with 4 bases between them. There are 11 residues in the CDR3. CDR1 MDHEN and CDR2 SYDVKM come from the germline V gene. CDR3 DNA sequence: TGTGCCAGCAGTTTAGGGGACGAGCAGTACTTC. Its protein product is CASSLGDEQYF.

This clone was counted between two and nine times. This chain joins TRBV7-9 and TRBJ1-1; 7 positions match TRBD1. V was clipped by 6 bases and J by 0 bases; unmatched bases: 10. Germline V lookup: CDR1 SEHNR, CDR2 FQNEAQ (reference sequence). The CDR3 has 16 amino acids. CDR3 loop: CASRPRQGNMNTEAFF. CDR3 coding DNA: TGTGCCAGCAGACCCCGACAGGGTAACATGAACACTGAAGCTTTCTTT.

This clone was observed a handful of times. The chain recombines TRBV6-4 with TRBJ2-2, with 12 bases fitting TRBD1. V lost 5 bases to trimming and J lost 10 bases; unmatched junction nucleotides: 8. In germline, CDR1 is MRHNA, CDR2 SNTAGT. The CDR3 length is 15 residues. Here the CDR3 DNA reads TGTGCCAGCAGTTTGGGACAGGGGGCCATTGAGGAGCTGTTTTTT. Protein: CASSLGQGAIEELFF.

This clone was observed a handful of times. This chain uses TRBV5-6 with TRBJ2-1; 11 bases map to TRBD1. V was pared by 4 bases and J by 6 bases, with 9 bases of the junction left unmatched. Germline values: CDR1 SGHDT, CDR2 YYEEEE. This CDR3 is built from 16 residues. The CDR3 DNA follows: TGTGCCAGCAGCGCAGACACCGGGACAGGGGGCAATGAGCAGTTCTTC. This translates into CASSADTGTGGNEQFF.

This sequence joins TRBV5-1 and TRBJ1-1, with 7 bases matching TRBD1. Germline V gene data show CDR1 as SGHRS and CDR2 as YFSETQ. The V and J ends lost 2 bases and 5 bases, in that order; junction bases with no gene match: 6. This CDR3 contains 14 residues. The CDR3 DNA is TGCGCCAGCAGCTTTACAGGGGTAGAGACTGAAGCTTTCTTT. It specifies CASSFTGVETEAFF.

Regarding this clone: A read error may explain this, as a much larger clone is one base away. The V call is TRBV11-3, the J call TRBJ1-1, with D hard to call. Per the germline V gene, CDR1 is SGHNT and CDR2 is YENEEA. CDR3 length: 13 residues. Trimming removed 2 bases at V and 0 bases at J, with 4 bases between. The CDR3 spells CASSLQMNTEAFF. DNA for the CDR3: TGTGCCAGCAGCTTACAAATGAACACTGAAGCTTTCTTT.

The rearrangement joins TRBV7-9 to TRBJ1-1, with TRBD1 matching 10 bases. J gave up 5 bases and V 6 bases, and 6 bases lay outside the gene matches. Per the germline V gene, CDR1 is SEHNR and CDR2 is FQNEAQ (reference sequence). This CDR3 spans 14 amino acids. Here the CDR3 DNA reads TGTGCCAGCAGTCGAGACAGGGGGCTTACTGAAGCTTTCTTT. Amino acid sequence: CASSRDRGLTEAFF.

This chain links TRBV9 with TRBJ2-7; 9 bases line up with TRBD1. The length of the CDR3 is 18 residues. The germline V gene encodes CDR1 SGDLS and CDR2 YYNGEE. Trimming took 4 bases from V and 6 from J; bases not matched to a gene: 20. The CDR3 nucleotides read TGTGCCAGCAGCCCCGATTCCCGTCGGAACAGGGGGCGCGGCGAGCAGTACTTC. Translation: CASSPDSRRNRGRGEQYF.

This chain connects TRBV28 to TRBJ1-2, with a possible D match to TRBD1 (6 bases). The CDR3 consists of 14 residues. Germline loops: CDR1 MDHEN, CDR2 SYDVKM. The V end lost 8 bases, the J end lost 4 bases, and 17 bases lay between the germline ends. The CDR3: CASARGGSVYGYTF. CDR3 nucleotide sequence: TGTGCCAGCGCGAGGGGGGGCAGCGTCTATGGCTACACCTTC.

V usage is TRBV5-4 and J usage is TRBJ2-3, with 7 bases that match TRBD1. Germline CDR1 reads SGHNT; CDR2 reads YYREEE (reference sequence). The CDR3 length is 14 residues. V dropped 4 bases and J dropped 6; count of bases not matched to a gene: 8. The CDR3 region is CASSPRQGGDTQYF. In nucleotides, the CDR3 is TGTGCCAGCAGCCCTAGACAGGGTGGGGATACGCAGTATTTT.